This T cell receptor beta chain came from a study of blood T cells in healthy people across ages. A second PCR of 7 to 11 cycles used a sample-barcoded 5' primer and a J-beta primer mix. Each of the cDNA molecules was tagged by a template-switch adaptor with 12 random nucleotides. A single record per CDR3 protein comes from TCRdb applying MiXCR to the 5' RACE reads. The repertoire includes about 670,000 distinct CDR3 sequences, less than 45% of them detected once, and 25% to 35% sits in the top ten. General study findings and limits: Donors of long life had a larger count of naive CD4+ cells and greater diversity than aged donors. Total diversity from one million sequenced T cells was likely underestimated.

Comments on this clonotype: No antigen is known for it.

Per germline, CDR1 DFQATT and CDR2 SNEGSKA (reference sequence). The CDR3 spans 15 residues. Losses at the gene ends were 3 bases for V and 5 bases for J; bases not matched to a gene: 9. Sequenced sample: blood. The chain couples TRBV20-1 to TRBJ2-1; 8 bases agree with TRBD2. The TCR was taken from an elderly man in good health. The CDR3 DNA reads TGCAGTGCTAGGGCTGCGGGCGGGAGGCACAATGAGCAGTTCTTC. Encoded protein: CSARAAGGRHNEQFF.